This TCR beta chain was documented in a study of blood T cell repertoires in COVID-19. As for the study in general: Samples taken during acute and convalescent COVID-19 were collected in the United States, Italy and Spain.

The table came from immunoSEQ multiplex PCR; TCRdb's copy has only in-frame clones and leaves some out. The sample contains roughly 230,000 clones, 65% to 85% of which appear only once. V lost 3 bases and J 2 bases, leaving 13 bases between the germline ends. CDR3 length equals 16 residues. Germline CDR1 is SEHNR and CDR2 is FQNEAQ (reference sequence). This TCR came from a man aged 40-49 years with active or convalescent COVID-19. The sample was peripheral blood. V and J are TRBV7-9 and TRBJ2-2; maybe TRBD1 (6 bases). Written as DNA, the CDR3 is TGTGCCAGCAGCTTTTCCGGGACAAGCAACACCGGGGAGCTGTTTTTT. It codes for CASSFSGTSNTGELFF.